This is a list of T cell receptor beta chains from one sample in a study of blood T cell repertoires in COVID-19. Using immunoSEQ multiplex PCR, the repertoire was profiled, and TCRdb retains in-frame clones only, with some absent. The table has 160,000 or so clones, 81% seen once. Sequencing was performed on peripheral blood. These receptors were taken from a man between 60 and 70 years old with active or convalescent COVID-19. Both conserved end residues are part of each CDR3. The D gene is left open where the match is weak. Rows may omit the clone size; those that give it use once, few, many or a size class.

V: TRBV2; size: .; D: TRBD1; J: TRBJ2-5; DNA: TGTGCCAGCAGTGAAGCATCGGGACAGGCTCCAGAGACCCAGTACTTC; CDR3: CASSEASGQAPETQYF
V: TRBV4-1; size: .; D: .; J: TRBJ1-2; DNA: TGCGCCAGCAGCCAAGGGCAGGGCTATGGCTACACCTTC; CDR3: CASSQGQGYGYTF
V: TRBV27; size: .; D: .; J: TRBJ1-2; DNA: TGTGCCAGCAGTTTATCCTCGGGCGGGGGGTATGGCTACACCTTC; CDR3: CASSLSSGGGYGYTF
V: TRBV11-2; size: once; D: .; J: TRBJ1-4; DNA: TGTGCCAGCAGCTTAGATCGTGGAGCAACTAATGAAAAACTGTTTTTT; CDR3: CASSLDRGATNEKLFF
V: TRBV6-2/TRBV6-3; size: .; D: TRBD1; J: TRBJ2-7; DNA: TGTGCCAGCAGTTACCACCCCAGGACAGGGGGCTACGAGCAGTACTTC; CDR3: CASSYHPRTGGYEQYF
V: TRBV29-1; size: .; D: .; J: TRBJ2-1; DNA: TGCAGCGTTGCTATGTCGAAGCCCTTTTCCTACAATGAGCAGTTCTTC; CDR3: CSVAMSKPFSYNEQFF
V: TRBV3-1/TRBV3-2; size: once; D: .; J: TRBJ1-4; DNA: TGTGCCAGCAGCCAAAGAGGTGAAAAACTGTTTTTT; CDR3: CASSQRGEKLFF
V: TRBV28; size: .; D: TRBD1; J: TRBJ2-3; DNA: TGTGCCAGCAGTTTCCGGGACAGGGGCATATATACGCAGTATTTT; CDR3: CASSFRDRGIYTQYF
V: TRBV12-5; size: .; D: TRBD2; J: TRBJ2-3; DNA: TGTGCTAGTGGTTCCGGACTAGCGGGAGATGTAGATACGCAGTATTTT; CDR3: CASGSGLAGDVDTQYF
V: TRBV6-5; size: once; D: TRBD2; J: TRBJ2-2; DNA: TGTGCCAGCAGTTACACTAGCGGGGGGGCCGGGGAGCTGTTTTTT; CDR3: CASSYTSGGAGELFF
V: TRBV10-2; size: .; D: .; J: TRBJ2-1; DNA: TGCGCCAGCAATGGTTTGGGGGCTTACAATGAGCAGTTCTTC; CDR3: CASNGLGAYNEQFF
V: TRBV21-1; size: .; D: .; J: TRBJ1-2; DNA: TGTGCCAGCAGCAAACCGACCCCGGGGGGCTATGGCTACACCTTC; CDR3: CASSKPTPGGYGYTF
V: TRBV6-5; size: .; D: TRBD1; J: TRBJ2-1; DNA: TGTGCCAGCAGCCCGACAGGGGGCCGCAATGAGCAGTTCTTC; CDR3: CASSPTGGRNEQFF
V: TRBV25-1; size: .; D: .; J: TRBJ2-1; DNA: TGTGCCACCCTGGGGCGGGGGCCCTACAATGAGCAGTTCTTC; CDR3: CATLGRGPYNEQFF
V: TRBV29-1; size: .; D: TRBD1; J: TRBJ1-1; DNA: TGCAGCGTTGAAGATCGGAACAGGGGTGAAGCTTTCTTT; CDR3: CSVEDRNRGEAFF
V: TRBV27; size: .; D: .; J: TRBJ1-1; DNA: TGTGCCAGCAGTTTAACGGGGGGCTTGAACACTGAAGCTTTCTTT; CDR3: CASSLTGGLNTEAFF
V: TRBV11-3; size: many; D: .; J: TRBJ2-1; DNA: TGTGCCAGCAGCCTCGGGGTCCTATACAATGAGCAGTTCTTC; CDR3: CASSLGVLYNEQFF
V: TRBV28; size: .; D: .; J: TRBJ1-4; DNA: TGTGCCAGCAGTACTTACGGAGTTTTTGAAAAACTGTTTTTT; CDR3: CASSTYGVFEKLFF
V: TRBV24-1; size: .; D: TRBD1; J: TRBJ2-1; DNA: TGTGCCACCAGTGGGGGACAGGGGGCCTACAATGAGCAGTTCTTC; CDR3: CATSGGQGAYNEQFF
V: TRBV6-5; size: .; D: .; J: TRBJ1-6; DNA: TGTGCCAGCAGTTACTCGGCAGGACCCCTCCACTTT; CDR3: CASSYSAGPLHF
V: TRBV25-1; size: once; D: TRBD2; J: TRBJ2-7; DNA: TGTGCCAGCACCCCGGCTACTAGCGGGAGTATCTACGAGCAGTACTTC; CDR3: CASTPATSGSIYEQYF
V: TRBV15; size: .; D: .; J: TRBJ2-7; DNA: TGTGCCACCAGCAGAGAGCGTGCGGGTTACGAGCAGTACTTC; CDR3: CATSRERAGYEQYF
V: TRBV12-3/TRBV12-4; size: few; D: .; J: TRBJ1-5; DNA: TGTGCCAGCAGCCCAAGAGCGAATCAGCCCCAGCATTTT; CDR3: CASSPRANQPQHF
V: TRBV12-3/TRBV12-4; size: few; D: .; J: TRBJ1-2; DNA: TGTGCCAGCAGTTCCAATAACTATGGCTACACCTTC; CDR3: CASSSNNYGYTF
V: TRBV5-1; size: .; D: .; J: TRBJ2-1; DNA: TGCGCCAGCAGCCTGGACAGCAACAATGAGCAGTTCTTC; CDR3: CASSLDSNNEQFF
V: TRBV9; size: .; D: .; J: TRBJ2-1; DNA: TGTGCCAGCAGCCTGGCCCTAGCGCCCAATGAGCAGTTCTTC; CDR3: CASSLALAPNEQFF
V: TRBV11-2; size: .; D: TRBD2; J: TRBJ2-5; DNA: TGTGCCAGCACCCGAGCGGGGGGGCAAGAGACCCAGTACTTC; CDR3: CASTRAGGQETQYF
V: TRBV29-1; size: once; D: TRBD2; J: TRBJ2-1; DNA: TGCAGCGTTGGGACTAGCGGGAGTGATGAGCAGTTCTTC; CDR3: CSVGTSGSDEQFF
V: TRBV18; size: .; D: TRBD2; J: TRBJ2-5; DNA: TGTGCCAGCTCACCACCGAATAGCGGGGAGGAGACCCAGTACTTC; CDR3: CASSPPNSGEETQYF
V: TRBV2; size: .; D: .; J: TRBJ2-3; DNA: TGTGCCAGCACGTCCACAGATACGCAGTATTTT; CDR3: CASTSTDTQYF
V: TRBV12-3/TRBV12-4; size: few; D: TRBD1; J: TRBJ1-3; DNA: TGTGCCAGCAGTCCACAGGGGGACACCATATATTTT; CDR3: CASSPQGDTIYF
V: TRBV11-3; size: .; D: .; J: TRBJ2-7; DNA: TGTGCCAGCAGCTTATCAGGCTCCTACGAGCAGTACTTC; CDR3: CASSLSGSYEQYF
V: TRBV12-3/TRBV12-4; size: .; D: TRBD1; J: TRBJ1-1; DNA: TGTGCCAGCAGGGGACAGTACAACACTGAAGCTTTCTTT; CDR3: CASRGQYNTEAFF
V: TRBV29-1; size: .; D: .; J: TRBJ2-4; DNA: TGCAGCGTTGAAATAACAAGTGACATTCAGTACTTC; CDR3: CSVEITSDIQYF
V: TRBV2; size: once; D: TRBD2; J: TRBJ2-3; DNA: TGTGCCAGCAGAGACACTAGCGGGGGGCCCGCAGATACGCAGTATTTT; CDR3: CASRDTSGGPADTQYF
V: TRBV10-3; size: .; D: TRBD1; J: TRBJ1-4; DNA: TGTGCCGCCAGACCGGACAGGGGCGGTGAAAAACTGTTTTTT; CDR3: CAARPDRGGEKLFF
V: TRBV28; size: .; D: .; J: TRBJ1-5; DNA: TGTGCCAGCAGTTTTGAACAGAAGAGCAATCAGCCCCAGCATTTT; CDR3: CASSFEQKSNQPQHF
V: TRBV6-4; size: .; D: .; J: TRBJ2-7; DNA: TGTGCCAGCAGTGCCCGAACAGGATCCTACGAGCAGTACTTC; CDR3: CASSARTGSYEQYF
V: TRBV27; size: .; D: TRBD1; J: TRBJ1-2; DNA: TGTGCCAGCAGTTTATCGGGCCGGGACAGGGGGGGCTACACCTTC; CDR3: CASSLSGRDRGGYTF
V: TRBV29-1; size: .; D: .; J: TRBJ1-1; DNA: TGCAGCGTTGAAGTCAGATTGAACACTGAAGCTTTCTTT; CDR3: CSVEVRLNTEAFF
V: TRBV7-9; size: .; D: .; J: TRBJ1-1; DNA: TGTGCCAGCAGCATGGGGCTTGGGAACACTGAAGCTTTCTTT; CDR3: CASSMGLGNTEAFF
V: TRBV5-6; size: .; D: .; J: TRBJ2-7; DNA: TGTGCCAGCAGCTTGGTGGACCCGCGACAGCCGACTTACGAGCAGTACTTC; CDR3: CASSLVDPRQPTYEQYF
V: TRBV19; size: .; D: TRBD2; J: TRBJ2-5; DNA: TGTGCCAGTAGTATTGGGGGAGGGGAGACCCAGTACTTC; CDR3: CASSIGGGETQYF
V: TRBV9; size: .; D: .; J: TRBJ1-3; DNA: TGTGCCAGCAGCCAGACAGCCTCTGGAAACACCATATATTTT; CDR3: CASSQTASGNTIYF
V: TRBV3-1/TRBV3-2; size: .; D: .; J: TRBJ1-6; DNA: TGTGCCAGCAGCCAAGACTCCGGGAGCTCCTATAATTCACCCCTCCACTTT; CDR3: CASSQDSGSSYNSPLHF
V: TRBV29-1; size: .; D: TRBD1; J: TRBJ1-3; DNA: TGCAGCGCCGGACAGGCTGGAGGAAACACCATATATTTT; CDR3: CSAGQAGGNTIYF
V: TRBV6-4; size: .; D: .; J: TRBJ2-7; DNA: TGTGCCAGCATGGGGCAGATTATTATTCCGTCCTACGAGCAGTACTTC; CDR3: CASMGQIIIPSYEQYF
V: TRBV4-1; size: .; D: .; J: TRBJ1-3; DNA: TGCGCCAGCAGCCCCGGACAGCCCTCTGGAAACACCATATATTTT; CDR3: CASSPGQPSGNTIYF
V: TRBV3-1/TRBV3-2; size: .; D: TRBD1; J: TRBJ1-4; DNA: TGTGCCAGCAGCCAAGGGGGCAGGGGGCCGGAAAAACTGTTTTTT; CDR3: CASSQGGRGPEKLFF
V: TRBV2; size: .; D: .; J: TRBJ2-1; DNA: TGTGCCAGCAGTAAGGCTAGCGTCTACAATGAGCAGTTCTTC; CDR3: CASSKASVYNEQFF
V: TRBV7-3; size: .; D: TRBD1; J: TRBJ1-2; DNA: TGTGCCAGCAGCTACGGGGACAGGGATGGCTACACCTTC; CDR3: CASSYGDRDGYTF
V: TRBV2; size: few; D: .; J: TRBJ2-1; DNA: TGTGCCAGCAATAACCAGGTTAGCAATGAGCAGTTCTTC; CDR3: CASNNQVSNEQFF
V: TRBV29-1; size: .; D: .; J: TRBJ1-1; DNA: TGCAGCGCGTTTACAGTGAACACTGAAGCTTTCTTT; CDR3: CSAFTVNTEAFF
V: TRBV5-1; size: .; D: TRBD1; J: TRBJ1-2; DNA: TGCGCCAGCAGCCCTGGACAGGGCGGCTATGGCTACACCTTC; CDR3: CASSPGQGGYGYTF
V: TRBV19; size: .; D: TRBD1; J: TRBJ2-3; DNA: TGTGCCAGTAGTATAGGAGGGGGCGGCACAGATACGCAGTATTTT; CDR3: CASSIGGGGTDTQYF
V: TRBV6-5; size: .; D: TRBD1; J: TRBJ1-2; DNA: TGTGCCAGCAGGAAACAGGGGGCGGGAGGCTACACCTTC; CDR3: CASRKQGAGGYTF
V: TRBV25-1; size: few; D: .; J: TRBJ2-5; DNA: TGTGCCAGCAGTGAACCCCTGGGAGGAGCGTACCAAGAGACCCAGTACTTC; CDR3: CASSEPLGGAYQETQYF
V: TRBV5-5; size: .; D: TRBD2; J: TRBJ2-3; DNA: TGTGCCAGCAGCTTGGTAACTAGCGGGAGGACAGATACGCAGTATTTT; CDR3: CASSLVTSGRTDTQYF
V: TRBV5-4; size: .; D: .; J: TRBJ2-7; DNA: TGTGCCAGCAGCTTGGGAGGCAGCCGCCCCTACGAGCAGTACTTC; CDR3: CASSLGGSRPYEQYF